These 24 T cell receptor beta chains originate from one sample sequenced in a study of Ad26.COV2.S vaccination and SARS-CoV-2 variants. The repertoire was sequenced with immunoSEQ multiplex PCR; TCRdb's copy has only in-frame clones and lacks some. The table includes 250,000 or so clones, 87% detected once. Treatment given: approximately 18 received Ad26.COV2.S at low or high dose, single or two shots; several received placebo; per-sample allocation not given. Samples were taken on day 63 after the first vaccine or placebo injection. The sample here was peripheral blood, taken in a trial of Ad26.COV2.S vaccine versus placebo. The receptors derive from a person between 18 and 65 years old who received the Ad26.COV2.S COVID-19 vaccine or a placebo.

The chain employs TRBV19 and TRBJ2-1; 13 bases match TRBD2. In germline, CDR1 is LNHDA, CDR2 SQIVND (reference sequence). This CDR3 has 14 residues. Trimming cost V 6 bases and J 7 bases; bases outside gene matches: 3. CDR3 DNA: TGTGCCAGTAGAGGACTAGCGGGAGAGAATGAGCAGTTCTTC. This sequence encodes CASRGLAGENEQFF.

This clone was detected only once. The rearrangement uses TRBV5-1 and TRBJ2-1; 10 bases map to TRBD1. Germline CDR1 is SGHRS and CDR2 is YFSETQ. The CDR3 is made up of 16 amino acids. Trimming cost V 3 bases and J 5 bases; bases outside gene matches: 8. The CDR3: CASSSAPDRGHNEQFF. The CDR3 nucleotides are TGCGCCAGCAGCTCGGCGCCAGACAGGGGGCACAATGAGCAGTTCTTC. Complete variable domain (other parts from reference TRBV5-1 and TRBJ2-1): KAGVTQTPRYLIKTRGQQVTLSCSPISGHRSVSWYQQTPGQGLQFLFEYFSETQRNKGNFPGRFSGRQFSNSRSEMNVSTLELGDSALYLCASSSAPDRGHNEQFFGPGTRLTVL.

The CDR3 DNA reads TGCGCCAGCAGCCAAGATTCACGGGGCACCTACGAGCAGTACTTC. This codes for CASSQDSRGTYEQYF. This chain links TRBV4-3 with TRBJ2-7; D may be TRBD1 or TRBD2 (5 bases each). The germline V gene encodes CDR1 LGHNA and CDR2 YSLEER. This CDR3 has 15 amino acids. V was shortened by 0 bases and J by 2 bases, with 11 bases between the two germline ends.

The rearrangement uses TRBV6-2 or TRBV6-3 and TRBJ2-4; TRBD1 might be the D (5 bases). CDR1 and CDR2 from the germline V gene are MNHEY and SVGEGT. The CDR3 has 15 amino acids. V gave up 0 bases and J gave up 2 bases, with 8 bases separating them. CDR3 region: CASSYSTVTKNIQYF. CDR3 in DNA: TGTGCCAGCAGTTACTCGACAGTTACCAAAAACATTCAGTACTTC.

The chain is built from TRBV5-4 and TRBJ2-3, with a tentative D call TRBD2 (5 bases). V was cut by 2 bases and J by 0 bases, with 13 bases left in between. Germline V gene lookup returns CDR1 SGHNT and CDR2 YYREEE (reference sequence). The CDR3 is 16 residues long. The chain's CDR3 is CASSFRKERSTDTQYF. CDR3 nucleotide sequence: TGTGCCAGCAGCTTCCGTAAAGAGCGGAGCACAGATACGCAGTATTTT. The full variable domain, in which reference TRBV5-4 and TRBJ2-3 provide the parts outside the CDR3, is ETGVTQSPTHLIKTRGQQVTLRCSSQSGHNTVSWYQQALGQGPQFIFQYYREEENGRGNFPPRFSGLQFPNYSSELNVNALELDDSALYLCASSFRKERSTDTQYFGPGTRLTVL.

This sequence joins TRBV7-2 and TRBJ2-5; D may match TRBD1 or TRBD2 (5 bases each). CDR1 and CDR2 from the germline V gene are SGHTA and FQGNSA. CDR3 length equals 14 residues. Trimming shortened V by 4 bases and J by 9 bases, and 18 bases separated the two germline ends. The CDR3 spells CASSSTGTKESQYF. DNA for the CDR3: TGTGCCAGCAGCTCGACCGGGACCAAGGAGTCCCAGTACTTC.

This clone turned up a few times. This chain links TRBV7-2 with TRBJ1-2; TRBD1 matches 7 bases. Germline V gives CDR1 SGHTA, CDR2 FQGNSA. Germline trimming cut 6 bases from V and 7 bases from J; bases unmatched to any gene: 8. The CDR3 runs to 13 residues. CDR3 protein: CASSPTGVGGYTF. CDR3 coding DNA: TGTGCCAGCAGTCCAACAGGGGTTGGTGGCTACACCTTC.

J is TRBJ2-6 and V is TRBV6-5; the D gene is possibly TRBD2 (5 bases). CDR3 length: 15 amino acids. V lost 6 bases and J 1 base, leaving 10 bases between the germline ends. Germline CDR1 reads MNHEY; CDR2 reads SVGAGI. The CDR3 protein is CASRREGSGANVLTF. The CDR3 DNA sequence: TGTGCCAGCAGGCGAGAGGGATCTGGGGCCAACGTCCTGACTTTC.

The V gene is TRBV9, the J gene TRBJ2-7; 8 nucleotides agree with TRBD1. This CDR3 is built from 15 residues. Trimming removed 1 base from V and 3 bases from J; junction bases left unmatched: 6. CDR1 SGDLS and CDR2 YYNGEE come from the germline V gene. The CDR3 coding sequence is TGTGCCAGCAGCGTATCAGCGACAGGGGTCTACGAGCAGTACTTC. This gives the protein CASSVSATGVYEQYF.

The count of this clone is one. The CDR3 is CASSFDRGNTGELFF. The DNA for the CDR3 is TGTGCCAGCAGTTTTGACAGGGGGAACACCGGGGAGCTGTTTTTT. The chain carries TRBV6-5 and TRBJ2-2; 8 bases align to TRBD1. V shed 4 bases, J shed 1 base, and the junction held 2 bases outside the gene matches. CDR3 length equals 15 residues. CDR1 is MNHEY, CDR2 SVGAGI, per germline.

The rearrangement uses TRBV4-1 and TRBJ1-5; maybe TRBD1 (5 bases). The CDR3 is 14 residues long. Trimming shortened V by 0 bases and J by 11 bases, and 14 bases separated the two germline ends. CDR1 is MGHRA and CDR2 is YSYEKL in the germline V gene. CDR3 sequence (DNA): TGCGCCAGCAGCCAAGAAGGAGGGGCCCAGTCCCAGCATTTT. Its translation is CASSQEGGAQSQHF.

This chain joins TRBV7-9 and TRBJ2-3; 11 bases match TRBD2. This CDR3 contains 16 residues. CDR1 and CDR2 (germline): SEHNR, FQNEAQ (reference sequence). After removal of 5 bases from V and 3 bases from J, the junction contained 7 bases not matched to a gene. CDR3 residues: CASSPGTSGHTDTQYF. The DNA of the CDR3 is TGTGCCAGCAGCCCCGGGACTAGCGGCCATACAGATACGCAGTATTTT.

The V call is TRBV7-3, the J call TRBJ2-1; unclear D gene. V lost 0 bases, J lost 9 bases, and 12 bases lay in between. Germline values: CDR1 SGHTA, CDR2 FQGTGA. The length of the CDR3 is 14 residues. CDR3: CASSLTSGSLEQFF. CDR3 DNA sequence: TGTGCCAGCAGCTTAACCTCGGGCAGCCTTGAGCAGTTCTTC.

This chain joins TRBV11-2 and TRBJ2-5; D might be TRBD2 (5 bases). The germline V and J ends were trimmed by 2 bases and 2 bases, with 12 bases remaining between them. CDR3 length equals 15 residues. Germline V gene lookup returns CDR1 SGHAT and CDR2 FQNNGV. CDR3 coding DNA: TGTGCCAGCAGCTTAACCCCTCGCGGGCAAGAGACCCAGTACTTC. Protein sequence: CASSLTPRGQETQYF.

On this clone: Other DNA sequences in the sample encode the same CDR3. The chain carries TRBV6-2 or TRBV6-3 and TRBJ2-1; maybe TRBD1 (7 bases). Trimming left V 0 bases short and J 7 bases short, with 13 bases between. CDR3 size: 15 residues. CDR1 MNHEY and CDR2 SVGEGT come from the germline V gene. The CDR3 sequence: CASSYSRQGGNEQFF. CDR3 DNA sequence: TGTGCCAGCAGTTACTCGAGGCAGGGGGGAAATGAGCAGTTCTTC.

This chain connects TRBV6-5 to TRBJ2-3; no definite D call. This CDR3 contains 13 residues. Germline assignment: CDR1 MNHEY and CDR2 SVGAGI. Trimming removed 6 bases at V and 5 bases at J, with 12 bases between. The CDR3 bases are TGTGCCAGCAGGGCCCTAGGGCAAGATACGCAGTATTTT. This sequence encodes CASRALGQDTQYF.

This sequence joins TRBV30 and TRBJ2-5; no clear D. This CDR3 is built from 14 residues. Germline CDR1 is GTSNPN and CDR2 is SVGIG (reference sequence). With 1 base removed from V and 2 bases from J, the gap between germline ends came to 11 bases. The CDR3 here is CAWSAQFNQETQYF. In DNA form, the CDR3 reads TGTGCCTGGAGTGCTCAGTTCAATCAAGAGACCCAGTACTTC.

The gene calls are TRBV4-3 and TRBJ2-2; D might be TRBD2 (7 bases). Germline V gives CDR1 LGHNA, CDR2 YSLEER. The CDR3 totals 18 residues. Trimming removed 2 bases at V and 6 bases at J, with 22 bases between. The CDR3 DNA sequence: TGCGCCAGCAGCCAATCTTGGGGGGGCGGATACTTCGCCGGGGAGCTGTTTTTT. This translates into CASSQSWGGGYFAGELFF.

The chain employs TRBV6-1 and TRBJ1-3, with D perhaps matching TRBD1 (5 bases). There are 15 residues in the CDR3. V gave up 2 bases and J gave up 3 bases, with 11 bases separating them. The germline CDR1 and CDR2 sequences are MNHNS and SASEGT. As DNA, the CDR3 is TGTGCCAGCAGTGAATCTGGGGCTGGTGGAAACACCATATATTTT. Translated: CASSESGAGGNTIYF.

This clone was counted at least ten times. The chain carries TRBV9 and TRBJ1-4; D is possibly TRBD1 (5 bases). The CDR3 extends over 14 amino acids. Germline CDR1 reads SGDLS; CDR2 reads YYNGEE. Trimming took 0 bases from V and 8 from J, leaving 11 bases between them. The chain's CDR3 is CASSVGAQVEKLFF. CDR3 nucleotide sequence: TGTGCCAGCAGCGTAGGGGCACAGGTGGAAAAACTGTTTTTT.

The gene calls are TRBV18 and TRBJ1-6; possibly TRBD1 for D (6 bases). This CDR3 is 18 amino acids long. Germline CDR1 is KGHSH and CDR2 is LQKENI. With 2 bases removed from V and 3 bases from J, the gap between germline ends came to 17 bases. The CDR3 DNA reads TGTGCCAGCTCACCAATACCCCAAACACAGGGCTATAATTCACCCCTCCACTTT. Its translation: CASSPIPQTQGYNSPLHF.

The J gene is TRBJ2-3, the V gene TRBV27; D unclear. CDR3 length: 13 amino acids. Germline CDR1 reads MNHEY; CDR2 reads SMNVEV (reference sequence). The ends were cut back, 6 bases at V and 2 bases at J, with 9 bases in the middle. CDR3 sequence reads: CASSFGLTDTQYF. CDR3 in DNA: TGTGCCAGCAGCTTTGGGCTCACAGATACGCAGTATTTT.

The chain employs TRBV18 and TRBJ1-4; D gene uncertain. This CDR3 spans 13 amino acids. Trimming cost V 2 bases and J 5 bases, with 6 bases left between them. Germline CDR1 KGHSH, CDR2 LQKENI. CDR3 sequence: CASSPSGNEKLFF. Here the CDR3 DNA reads TGTGCCAGCTCACCATCTGGAAATGAAAAACTGTTTTTT.

This rearrangement joins TRBV5-6 to TRBJ2-7, with TRBD1 matching over 9 bases. The J segment lost 3 bases and the V segment lost 4 bases, leaving 11 bases of the junction unmatched. CDR1 SGHDT and CDR2 YYEEEE come from the germline V gene. The CDR3 sequence is 16 residues long. The CDR3 DNA sequence: TGTGCCAGCAGCCCCATGACCGGGACAGGGATCTACGAGCAGTACTTC. Translation gives CASSPMTGTGIYEQYF. Based on the CDR3 plus reference TRBV5-6 and TRBJ2-7, the full variable domain is DAGVTQSPTHLIKTRGQQVTLRCSPKSGHDTVSWYQQALGQGPQFIFQYYEEEERQRGNFPDRFSGHQFPNYSSELNVNALLLGDSALYLCASSPMTGTGIYEQYFGPGTRLTVT.